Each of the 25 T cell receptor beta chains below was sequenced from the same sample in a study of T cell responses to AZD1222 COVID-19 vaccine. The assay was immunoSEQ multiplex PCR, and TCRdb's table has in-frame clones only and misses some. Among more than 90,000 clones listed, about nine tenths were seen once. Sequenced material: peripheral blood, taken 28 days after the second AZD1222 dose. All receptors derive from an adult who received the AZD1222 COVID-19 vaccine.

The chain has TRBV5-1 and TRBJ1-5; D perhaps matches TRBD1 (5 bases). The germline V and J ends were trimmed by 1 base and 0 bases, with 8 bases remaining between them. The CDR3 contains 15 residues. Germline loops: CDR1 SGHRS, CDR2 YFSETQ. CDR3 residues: CASSLLGDSNQPQHF. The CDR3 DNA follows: TGCGCCAGCAGCTTGTTAGGGGATAGCAATCAGCCCCAGCATTTT.

The CDR3 sequence is CASSIRDKSISYNEQFF. The CDR3 DNA sequence: TGTGCCAGTAGTATAAGGGACAAATCGATCTCCTACAATGAGCAGTTCTTC. The gene calls are TRBV19 and TRBJ2-1; D perhaps matches TRBD1 (6 bases). The CDR3 consists of 17 residues. Germline V gives CDR1 LNHDA, CDR2 SQIVND (reference sequence). Deletions cut 2 bases from V and 0 bases from J, with 14 bases between.

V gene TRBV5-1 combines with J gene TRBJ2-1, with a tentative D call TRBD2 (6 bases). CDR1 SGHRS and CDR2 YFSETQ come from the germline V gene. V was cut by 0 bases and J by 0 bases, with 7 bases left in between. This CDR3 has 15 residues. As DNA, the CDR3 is TGCGCCAGCAGCTTGGTGACTAGCTCCTACAATGAGCAGTTCTTC. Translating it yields CASSLVTSSYNEQFF.

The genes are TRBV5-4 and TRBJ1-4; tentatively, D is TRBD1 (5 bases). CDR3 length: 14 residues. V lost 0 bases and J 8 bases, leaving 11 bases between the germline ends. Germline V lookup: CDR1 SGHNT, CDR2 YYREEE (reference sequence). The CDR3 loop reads CASSLGGDGEKLFF. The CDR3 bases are TGTGCCAGCAGCTTGGGGGGGGACGGGGAAAAACTGTTTTTT.

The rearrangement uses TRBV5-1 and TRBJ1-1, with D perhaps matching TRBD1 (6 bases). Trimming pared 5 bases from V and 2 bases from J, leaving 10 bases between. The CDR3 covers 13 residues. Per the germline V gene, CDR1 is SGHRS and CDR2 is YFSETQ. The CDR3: CASRQGINTEAFF. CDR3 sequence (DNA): TGCGCCAGCAGACAGGGTATTAACACTGAAGCTTTCTTT.

This chain's CDR3 is CASSLRGMSNEKLFF. For the CDR3, the DNA is TGTGCCAGCAGTTTGAGGGGGATGTCTAATGAAAAACTGTTTTTT. V gene TRBV28 combines with J gene TRBJ1-4; D is perhaps TRBD1 (6 bases). Trimming shortened V by 3 bases and J by 3 bases, and 11 bases separated the two germline ends. Germline loops: CDR1 MDHEN, CDR2 SYDVKM. The CDR3 runs to 15 residues.

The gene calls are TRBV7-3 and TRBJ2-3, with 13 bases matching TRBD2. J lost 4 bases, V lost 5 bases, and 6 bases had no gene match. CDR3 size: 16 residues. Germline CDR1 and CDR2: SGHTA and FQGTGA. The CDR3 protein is CASSPRLAGGSDTQYF. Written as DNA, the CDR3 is TGTGCCAGCAGCCCCCGACTAGCGGGAGGTTCAGATACGCAGTATTTT.

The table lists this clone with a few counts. The CDR3 here is CASTGGAGANVLTF. Written as DNA, the CDR3 is TGTGCCAGCACAGGGGGCGCTGGGGCCAACGTCCTGACTTTC. The rearrangement uses TRBV6-5 and TRBJ2-6; 8 bases are shared with TRBD1. Per the germline V gene, CDR1 is MNHEY and CDR2 is SVGAGI. CDR3 length: 14 amino acids. J gave up 2 bases and V 7 bases, and 1 base lay outside the gene matches.

The CDR3 sequence is CSVEVAGAQPQHF. The CDR3 coding sequence is TGCAGCGTTGAGGTGGCAGGGGCTCAGCCCCAGCATTTT. The rearrangement links TRBV29-1 to TRBJ1-5, with D possibly TRBD1 on 6 matching bases. Trimming took off 3 bases at V and 6 bases at J, with 12 bases between the two ends. The germline V gene encodes CDR1 SQVTM and CDR2 ANQGSEA. The CDR3 is 13 residues long.

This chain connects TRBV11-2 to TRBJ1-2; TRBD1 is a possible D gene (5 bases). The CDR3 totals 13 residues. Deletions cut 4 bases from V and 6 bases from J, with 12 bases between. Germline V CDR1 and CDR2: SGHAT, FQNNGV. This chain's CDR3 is CASSSGGTNGYTF. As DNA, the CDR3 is TGTGCCAGCAGCTCGGGAGGGACGAATGGCTACACCTTC.

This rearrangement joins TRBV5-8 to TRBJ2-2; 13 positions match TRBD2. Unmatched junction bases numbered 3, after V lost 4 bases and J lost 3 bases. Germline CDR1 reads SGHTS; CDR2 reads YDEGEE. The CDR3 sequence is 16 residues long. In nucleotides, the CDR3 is TGTGCCAGCAGCCAACTAGCGGGAGGGTACACCGGGGAGCTGTTTTTT. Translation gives CASSQLAGGYTGELFF.

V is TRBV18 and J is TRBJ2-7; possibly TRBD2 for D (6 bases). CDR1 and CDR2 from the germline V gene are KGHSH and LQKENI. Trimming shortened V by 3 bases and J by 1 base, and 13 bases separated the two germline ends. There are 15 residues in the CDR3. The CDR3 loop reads CASSPNRDFSYEQYF. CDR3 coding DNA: TGTGCCAGCTCACCTAACCGGGACTTTTCCTACGAGCAGTACTTC.

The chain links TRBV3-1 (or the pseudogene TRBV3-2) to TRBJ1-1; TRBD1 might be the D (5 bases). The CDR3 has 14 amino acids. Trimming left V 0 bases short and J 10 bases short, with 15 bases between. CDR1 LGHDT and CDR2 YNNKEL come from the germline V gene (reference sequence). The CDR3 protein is CASSQDGDGRGAFF. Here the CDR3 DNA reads TGTGCCAGCAGCCAAGATGGGGACGGTAGGGGAGCTTTCTTT.

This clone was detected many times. CDR3: CASSQTSEQYF. DNA for the CDR3: TGTGCCAGCAGTCAAACAAGCGAGCAGTACTTC. The chain carries TRBV12-3 or TRBV12-4 and TRBJ2-7, with D unclear. V shed 5 bases and J shed 6 bases, with 8 bases lying between them. The CDR3 has 11 amino acids.

CDR3 protein: CSASGTGDRLFF. CDR3 bases: TGCAGCGCCTCGGGGACAGGGGATAGGCTGTTTTTT. The chain couples TRBV29-1 to TRBJ2-2; 10 bases are a match to TRBD1. The CDR3 is made up of 12 amino acids. CDR1 SQVTM and CDR2 ANQGSEA come from the germline V gene. V lost 7 bases and J lost 13; bases outside the gene matches: 9.

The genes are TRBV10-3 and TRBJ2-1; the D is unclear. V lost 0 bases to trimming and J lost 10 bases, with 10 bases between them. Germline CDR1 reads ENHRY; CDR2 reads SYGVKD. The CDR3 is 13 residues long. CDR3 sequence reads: CAISESGRLEQFF. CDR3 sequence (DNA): TGTGCCATCAGTGAGTCAGGCCGACTCGAGCAGTTCTTC.

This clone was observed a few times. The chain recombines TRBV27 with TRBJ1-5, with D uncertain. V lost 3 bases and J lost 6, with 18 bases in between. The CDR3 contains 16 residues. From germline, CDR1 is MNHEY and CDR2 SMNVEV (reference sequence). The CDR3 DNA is TGTGCCAGCAGTTTTGGGAGTTCACTGGATGGTCAGCCCCAGCATTTT. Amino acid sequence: CASSFGSSLDGQPQHF.

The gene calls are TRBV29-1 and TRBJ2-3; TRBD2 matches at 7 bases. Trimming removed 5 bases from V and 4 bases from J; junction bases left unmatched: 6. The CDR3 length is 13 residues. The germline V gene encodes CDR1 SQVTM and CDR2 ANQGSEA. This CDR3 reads CSVLAGAADTQYF. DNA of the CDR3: TGCAGCGTTTTGGCGGGAGCGGCAGATACGCAGTATTTT.

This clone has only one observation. The CDR3 coding sequence is TGCGCCAGCAGCCCCGAAGGTCTTACTAACTATGGCTACACCTTC. Its protein product is CASSPEGLTNYGYTF. This chain links TRBV5-1 with TRBJ1-2; the D is unclear. The CDR3 is 15 amino acids. V was shortened by 4 bases and J by 0 bases, with 13 bases between the two germline ends. CDR1 and CDR2 (germline): SGHRS, YFSETQ.

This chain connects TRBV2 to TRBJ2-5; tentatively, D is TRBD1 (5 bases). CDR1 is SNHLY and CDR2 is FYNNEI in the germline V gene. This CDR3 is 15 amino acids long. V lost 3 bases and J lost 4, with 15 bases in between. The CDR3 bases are TGTGCCAGCAGTGATTTCTCAGGGAACGGAGAGACCCAGTACTTC. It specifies CASSDFSGNGETQYF.

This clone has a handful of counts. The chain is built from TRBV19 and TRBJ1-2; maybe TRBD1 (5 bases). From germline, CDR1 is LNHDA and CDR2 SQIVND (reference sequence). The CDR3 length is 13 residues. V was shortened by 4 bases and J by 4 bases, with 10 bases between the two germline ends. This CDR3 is CASSNTGRYGYTF. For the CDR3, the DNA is TGTGCCAGTAGTAATACGGGGCGCTATGGCTACACCTTC.

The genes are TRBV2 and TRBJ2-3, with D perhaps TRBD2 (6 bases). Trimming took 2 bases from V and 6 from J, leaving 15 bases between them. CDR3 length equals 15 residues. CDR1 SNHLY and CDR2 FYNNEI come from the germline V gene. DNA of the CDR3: TGTGCCAGCAGTGAACAGACCCCTGGGGGGGATACGCAGTATTTT. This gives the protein CASSEQTPGGDTQYF.

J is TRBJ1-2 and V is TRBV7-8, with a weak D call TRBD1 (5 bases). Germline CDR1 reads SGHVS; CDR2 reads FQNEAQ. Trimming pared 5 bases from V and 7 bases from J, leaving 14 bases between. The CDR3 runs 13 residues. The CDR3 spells CASSRGPRAGYTF. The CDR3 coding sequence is TGTGCCAGCAGCCGGGGCCCAAGGGCTGGCTACACCTTC.

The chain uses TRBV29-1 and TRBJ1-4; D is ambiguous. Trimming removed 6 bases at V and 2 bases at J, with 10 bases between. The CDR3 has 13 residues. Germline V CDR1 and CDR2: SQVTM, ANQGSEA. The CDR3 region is CSVVGGTNEKLFF. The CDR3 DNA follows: TGCAGCGTCGTTGGTGGCACTAATGAAAAACTGTTTTTT.

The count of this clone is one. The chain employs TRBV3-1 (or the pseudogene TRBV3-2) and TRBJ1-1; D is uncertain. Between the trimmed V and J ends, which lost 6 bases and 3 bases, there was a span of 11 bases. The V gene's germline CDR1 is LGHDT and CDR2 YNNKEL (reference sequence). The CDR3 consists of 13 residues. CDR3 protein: CASSYTGDTEAFF. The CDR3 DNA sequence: TGTGCCAGCAGTTACACCGGGGACACTGAAGCTTTCTTT.